The 27 T cell receptor beta chains below were found in one sample sequenced in a study of low-dose radiotherapy and immunotherapy resistance in tumors. TRAV- and TRBV-specific primers, spanning alpha and beta chains, primed first-strand cDNA. TCR amplification ran 15 to 20 PCR cycles using constant-region and V-primer adapter primers. TCRdb analysed the reads with MiXCR anew, one entry per CDR3 protein. The table includes 18,000 or so distinct CDR3 sequences, roughly 70% detected once. All receptors derive from a human donor with advanced metastatic prostate, ovarian, gallbladder or colorectal cancer (not recorded which). This table probably holds off-target reads from a library built for another chain.

V gene TRBV12-3 or TRBV12-4 combines with J gene TRBJ2-1; 12 nucleotides agree with TRBD2. This CDR3 is 18 amino acids long. V lost 7 bases to trimming and J lost 4 bases; unmatched junction nucleotides: 14. The CDR3 DNA follows: TGTGCCAGCAACACCGGGACTAGCGGGTTAACGGTGTACAATGAGCAGTTCTTC. Its translation is CASNTGTSGLTVYNEQFF.

V gene TRBV2 combines with J gene TRBJ2-7, with D possibly called TRBD1 or TRBD2 (7 bases each). Per the germline V gene, CDR1 is SNHLY and CDR2 is FYNNEI. The CDR3 contains 14 residues. V gave up 8 bases and J gave up 6 bases, with 20 bases separating them. The CDR3 loop reads CASVSGGLRLEQYF. In nucleotides, the CDR3 is TGTGCCAGCGTCTCAGGGGGACTACGCCTCGAGCAGTACTTC.

The chain joins TRBV29-1 to TRBJ2-1; tentatively, D is TRBD1 (6 bases). Trimming pared 5 bases from V and 7 bases from J, leaving 18 bases between. The CDR3 runs 14 residues. CDR1 is SQVTM, CDR2 ANQGSEA, per germline. CDR3 in DNA: TGCAGCGTTAGGGGGTACTTCGGCGGTAATGAGCAGTTCTTC. Residues: CSVRGYFGGNEQFF.

This clonotype came up a few times. CDR3 loop: CASSAPGLASTDTQYF. CDR3 nucleotide sequence: TGCGCCAGCAGCGCCCCGGGACTAGCGAGCACAGATACGCAGTATTTT. The chain has TRBV5-1 and TRBJ2-3, with 10 positions matching TRBD2. The CDR3 is 16 amino acids. The germline CDR1 and CDR2 sequences are SGHRS and YFSETQ. The V segment lost 4 bases and the J segment 0 bases; nucleotides outside the gene matches: 5. Variable domain in full (rest from reference TRBV5-1 and TRBJ2-3): KAGVTQTPRYLIKTRGQQVTLSCSPISGHRSVSWYQQTPGQGLQFLFEYFSETQRNKGNFPGRFSGRQFSNSRSEMNVSTLELGDSALYLCASSAPGLASTDTQYFGPGTRLTVL.

The J gene is TRBJ2-7, the V gene TRBV4-3; 9 positions match TRBD1. The CDR3 loop spans 15 amino acids. The V gene end was trimmed by 1 base and the J gene end by 2 bases; junction bases not matched to a gene: 3. Germline V lookup: CDR1 LGHNA, CDR2 YSLEER. The CDR3 sequence is CASSQGQGGTYEQYF. DNA for the CDR3: TGCGCCAGCAGCCAAGGACAGGGGGGGACCTACGAGCAGTACTTC.

Points on this clonotype: The junction differs from germline at one of its ends, possibly a read error. The chain couples TRBV28 to TRBJ2-1; D ambiguous. CDR1 and CDR2 from the germline V gene are MDHEN and SYDVKM. The CDR3 sequence is 11 residues long. The CDR3 coding sequence is TGTGCCAGCACTTTAGTAGGTGAGCAGTTCTTC. Translation gives CASTLVGEQFF.

This clonotype was observed once. The gene calls are TRBV28 and TRBJ1-3, with D perhaps matching TRBD1 (6 bases). The germline CDR1 and CDR2 sequences are MDHEN and SYDVKM. V was pared by 1 base and J by 1 base, with 11 bases between. This CDR3 spans 16 amino acids. CDR3 sequence (DNA): TGTGCCAGCAGTTTATCCTGGACAGTTTCTGGAAACACCATATATTTT. Translated, it gives CASSLSWTVSGNTIYF.

The chain carries TRBV5-1 and TRBJ1-4, with 8 positions matching TRBD1. The germline V gene has CDR1 SGHRS and CDR2 YFSETQ. With V trimmed by 1 base and J by 4 bases, 9 bases remained unmatched. The CDR3 covers 17 residues. CDR3 sequence (DNA): TGCGCCAGCAGCTTGCGGTCGGCGGACAGGGTTAATGAAAAACTGTTTTTT. Amino acids: CASSLRSADRVNEKLFF.

The V call is TRBV3-1, the J call TRBJ2-5; TRBD2 matches at 8 bases. V was clipped by 4 bases and J by 5 bases; unmatched bases: 6. This CDR3 has 14 amino acids. Germline CDR1 is LGHDT and CDR2 is YNNKEL (reference sequence). CDR3 DNA sequence: TGTGCCAGCAGCCCGAGCGGGAGTCAGGAGACCCAGTACTTC. Amino acids: CASSPSGSQETQYF.

As DNA, the CDR3 is TGTGCCAGCAGCGTAGGGACAGGGAGAGTGGGGGAGCTGTTTTTT. Protein sequence: CASSVGTGRVGELFF. The chain uses TRBV9 and TRBJ2-2, with 8 nucleotides matching TRBD1. CDR1 and CDR2 (germline): SGDLS, YYNGEE. This CDR3 has 15 residues. With V trimmed by 0 bases and J by 8 bases, 6 bases remained unmatched.

The chain couples TRBV2 to TRBJ2-3; D is unclear. Germline V lookup: CDR1 SNHLY, CDR2 FYNNEI. The V and J ends lost 3 bases and 0 bases respectively, with 7 bases between them. This CDR3 is 14 amino acids long. The DNA of the CDR3 is TGTGCCAGCAGTGACGTCGTCAGCACAGATACGCAGTATTTT. Its protein is CASSDVVSTDTQYF.

The chain couples TRBV5-4 to TRBJ1-5; D uncertain. Germline lookup yields CDR1 SGHNT and CDR2 YYREEE (reference sequence). The CDR3 spans 12 residues. V was shortened by 2 bases and J by 2 bases, with 2 bases between the two germline ends. The DNA of the CDR3 is TGTGCCAGCAGCTTTGGCAATCAGCCCCAGCATTTT. Protein product: CASSFGNQPQHF.

The chain employs TRBV6-4 and TRBJ1-1; 9 nucleotides align to TRBD1. Trimming cost V 9 bases and J 4 bases; bases outside gene matches: 12. CDR1 is MRHNA and CDR2 is SNTAGT in the germline V gene. This CDR3 has 15 amino acids. CDR3 protein: CASSSSGTGSTEAFF. For the CDR3, the DNA is TGTGCCAGTAGTAGTTCCGGGACAGGGAGCACTGAAGCTTTCTTT.

The genes are TRBV30 and TRBJ2-7; TRBD2 might be the D (6 bases). Looked up from germline, CDR1 is GTSNPN and CDR2 is SVGIG (reference sequence). The CDR3 sequence is 14 residues long. The ends were cut back, 0 bases at V and 1 base at J, with 10 bases in the middle. In nucleotides, the CDR3 is TGTGCCTGGAGTGTATGGCGGGATTCCTACGAGCAGTACTTC. Translating gives CAWSVWRDSYEQYF.

The gene calls are TRBV6-2 or TRBV6-3 and TRBJ2-1, with a possible D match to TRBD2 (6 bases). The germline V gene encodes CDR1 MNHEY and CDR2 SVGEGT. The CDR3 has 15 amino acids. The V end was cut by 4 bases, the J end by 9 bases, with 19 bases between. This CDR3 is CASSSLRGTVSEQFF. CDR3 in DNA: TGTGCCAGCAGTTCCTTGCGGGGAACGGTCAGTGAGCAGTTCTTC.

The gene calls are TRBV4-2 and TRBJ2-1; 7 bases line up with TRBD2. The CDR3 is 12 residues long. Germline V lookup: CDR1 LGHNA, CDR2 YNFKEQ. V was clipped by 5 bases and J by 8 bases; unmatched bases: 3. Here the CDR3 reads CASSARGDEQFF. Written as DNA, the CDR3 is TGTGCCAGCAGCGCCCGGGGGGATGAGCAGTTCTTC.

The chain is built from TRBV12-3 or TRBV12-4 and TRBJ1-6; D is unresolved. Trimming took 3 bases from V and 9 from J, leaving 6 bases between them. The CDR3 has 12 residues. The CDR3 here is CASSFSGSPLHF. Written as DNA, the CDR3 is TGTGCCAGCAGTTTCTCTGGTTCACCCCTCCACTTT.

This rearrangement joins TRBV11-2 to TRBJ2-3; D is ambiguous. CDR1 and CDR2 from the germline V gene are SGHAT and FQNNGV. The CDR3 runs to 12 residues. V was pared by 3 bases and J by 5 bases, with 6 bases between. DNA for the CDR3: TGTGCCAGCAGCTTTTGGGGAGATACGCAGTATTTT. It specifies CASSFWGDTQYF.

The chain is built from TRBV7-2 and TRBJ2-7; 7 positions agree with TRBD2. This CDR3 is built from 14 residues. CDR1 and CDR2 (germline): SGHTA, FQGNSA. The trim removed 1 base at V and 4 bases at J, leaving 4 bases unmatched. DNA for the CDR3: TGTGCCAGCAGCTTAGTCTCTAGCGGATACGAGCAGTACTTC. Amino acid sequence: CASSLVSSGYEQYF.

This clonotype was observed a few times. The chain recombines TRBV7-2 with TRBJ2-3; D not resolved. The CDR3 length is 15 residues. V lost 2 bases and J lost 1, with 10 bases in between. Looked up from germline, CDR1 is SGHTA and CDR2 is FQGNSA. The CDR3: CASSLPPTRTDTQYF. The CDR3 DNA reads TGTGCCAGCAGCTTACCTCCGACCCGCACAGATACGCAGTATTTT.

The chain couples TRBV6-8 to TRBJ1-1, with 9 bases identical to TRBD1. The V segment lost 4 bases and the J segment 0 bases; nucleotides outside the gene matches: 6. There are 16 residues in the CDR3. Germline V CDR1 and CDR2: MNHGY, SAAAGT. The CDR3 spells CASSLGQGAVNTEAFF. The CDR3 DNA is TGTGCCAGCAGTTTGGGACAGGGAGCCGTGAACACTGAAGCTTTCTTT.

The chain links TRBV7-2 to TRBJ2-1; 10 bases align to TRBD2. The CDR3 consists of 15 residues. V shed 4 bases and J 6 bases; nucleotides not matched to a gene: 6. Germline lookup yields CDR1 SGHTA and CDR2 FQGNSA. CDR3 in DNA: TGTGCCAGCAGCTACCTAGCGGGAGTTCCCAATGAGCAGTTCTTC. Amino acids: CASSYLAGVPNEQFF.

CDR3 DNA sequence: TGTGCCAGCATGGGCCTAGGAGAGCAGTACTTC. As protein: CASMGLGEQYF. V gene TRBV6-5 combines with J gene TRBJ2-7; D is unresolved. Germline values: CDR1 MNHEY, CDR2 SVGAGI. With 7 bases removed from V and 7 bases from J, the gap between germline ends came to 11 bases. CDR3 length: 11 amino acids.

CDR3 in amino acids: CASSRGQPYEQYF. For the CDR3, the DNA is TGTGCCAGCAGTCGGGGACAGCCATACGAGCAGTACTTC. This chain links TRBV28 with TRBJ2-7; TRBD1 matches at 7 bases. CDR3 size: 13 residues. Per the germline V gene, CDR1 is MDHEN and CDR2 is SYDVKM. With 5 bases clipped from V and 4 bases from J, the junction kept 5 bases outside the gene matches.

The V gene is TRBV6-8, the J gene TRBJ2-7, with D possibly TRBD1 on 5 matching bases. CDR3 length equals 13 residues. From germline, CDR1 is MNHGY and CDR2 SAAAGT. The V gene lost 4 bases and the J gene lost 4 bases, with 11 bases spanning the gap. The CDR3 DNA sequence: TGTGCCAGCAGTTTGAAGGGGTATTACGAGCAGTACTTC. This gives the protein CASSLKGYYEQYF.

The V call is TRBV5-1, the J call TRBJ2-7; 7 bases match TRBD2. The CDR3 consists of 13 residues. The germline gives CDR1 SGHRS, CDR2 YFSETQ. V trimming: 4 bases; J trimming: 3 bases; junction bases outside the gene matches: 4. Here the CDR3 DNA reads TGCGCCAGCAGCGGTCTAGCGGACTACGAGCAGTACTTC. This encodes CASSGLADYEQYF.

This chain connects TRBV28 to TRBJ1-3, with 8 bases fitting TRBD1. The germline V gene encodes CDR1 MDHEN and CDR2 SYDVKM. V was clipped by 7 bases and J by 2 bases; unmatched bases: 4. This CDR3 spans 14 amino acids. The CDR3 protein is CASTEDRAGNTIYF. In nucleotides, the CDR3 is TGTGCCAGCACCGAGGACAGGGCTGGAAACACCATATATTTT.